This passage covers 30 T cell receptor beta chains from one sample sequenced in a study of T cells after yellow fever vaccination. TCRdb ran MiXCR on the 5' RACE reads and lists one entry per CDR3 protein. The table lists roughly 500,000 distinct CDR3 sequences, roughly a fifth of them singletons. The sample was PBMCs, taken 15 days after the yellow fever booster vaccination. The receptors come from a man in his thirties or forties who received the YFV17D yellow fever vaccine.

This clonotype appeared a few times. This chain uses TRBV9 with TRBJ2-7; tentative D call: TRBD2 (5 bases). Germline loops: CDR1 SGDLS, CDR2 YYNGEE. Trimming removed 2 bases from V and 5 bases from J, with 11 bases in between. The CDR3 runs 13 residues. The CDR3 DNA reads as TGTGCCAGCAGCGTTGGACCCGGGGACGAGCAGTACTTC. This translates into CASSVGPGDEQYF.

The J gene is TRBJ2-5, the V gene TRBV20-1, with 12 bases identical to TRBD2. V lost 2 bases and J lost 4; bases outside the gene matches: 2. CDR1 and CDR2 (germline): DFQATT, SNEGSKA (reference sequence). The CDR3 is made up of 14 amino acids. DNA of the CDR3: TGCAGTGCTAGACCACTAGCGGGAGGAGAGACCCAGTACTTC. This sequence encodes CSARPLAGGETQYF.

This clonotype was observed a handful of times. The chain links TRBV20-1 to TRBJ2-7, with 10 bases aligning to TRBD1. Trimming at V came to 1 base and at J to 1 base, leaving 7 bases not matched to a gene. Germline values: CDR1 DFQATT, CDR2 SNEGSKA (reference sequence). The CDR3 is made up of 16 amino acids. Here the CDR3 DNA reads TGCAGTGCTAGAGTTGACAGGGGGCTGAGGTCCTACGAGCAGTACTTC. Protein product: CSARVDRGLRSYEQYF.

This clonotype was counted a few times. V usage is TRBV12-3 or TRBV12-4 and J usage is TRBJ2-2, with D perhaps assigned TRBD1 or TRBD2 (5 bases each). The ends were cut back, 11 bases at V and 2 bases at J, with 12 bases in the middle. The length of the CDR3 is 13 residues. For the CDR3, the DNA is TGTGCCCAGGGTTCGGGAAACACCGGGGAGCTGTTTTTT. This encodes CAQGSGNTGELFF.

This clonotype was counted a few times. The genes are TRBV4-2 and TRBJ2-5; a weak D match, TRBD2 (6 bases). From germline, CDR1 is LGHNA and CDR2 YNFKEQ. This CDR3 comprises 14 residues. V shed 5 bases and J shed 4 bases, with 14 bases lying between them. The CDR3, as DNA: TGTGCCAGCAGCGGGCCGGGAGCGGGAGAGACCCAGTACTTC. Amino acids: CASSGPGAGETQYF.

The chain carries TRBV12-3 or TRBV12-4 and TRBJ2-1; no clear D. The CDR3 totals 15 residues. V lost 3 bases to trimming and J lost 8 bases, with 17 bases between them. The CDR3 nucleotides are TGTGCCAGCAGTTTTAGTGCGGATACCGTCGATGAGCAGTTCTTC. Translated: CASSFSADTVDEQFF.

This clonotype was detected only a few times. The CDR3 loop reads CASSPGLFNTGELFF. For the CDR3, the DNA is TGTGCCAGCAGCCCTGGGCTTTTTAACACCGGGGAGCTGTTTTTT. The chain couples TRBV3-1 to TRBJ2-2, with unresolved D. Trimming took 4 bases from V and 2 from J, leaving 11 bases between them. This CDR3 has 15 residues. Germline CDR1 and CDR2: LGHDT and YNNKEL (reference sequence).

The J gene is TRBJ2-3, the V gene TRBV5-1; D unclear. V lost 1 base and J lost 3, with 9 bases in between. The CDR3 is 14 amino acids. Germline V gene sequence: CDR1 SGHRS, CDR2 YFSETQ. The CDR3 reads CASSLPGGTDTQYF. The CDR3 DNA is TGCGCCAGCAGCTTGCCGGGCGGAACAGATACGCAGTATTTT.

The chain combines TRBV7-9 with TRBJ2-7; 8 nucleotides align to TRBD2. The V gene's germline CDR1 is SEHNR and CDR2 FQNEAQ (reference sequence). CDR3 size: 15 residues. Trimming at V came to 5 bases and at J to 1 base, leaving 7 bases not matched to a gene. For the CDR3, the DNA is TGTGCCAGCAGCGGGGCGGGACTAGTATCCTACGAGCAGTACTTC. Encoded protein: CASSGAGLVSYEQYF.

This clonotype was seen at least ten times. The V call is TRBV10-1, the J call TRBJ2-1; 10 positions agree with TRBD2. Germline V lookup: CDR1 WNHNN, CDR2 SYGVQD (reference sequence). V dropped 4 bases and J dropped 9; count of bases not matched to a gene: 9. This CDR3 spans 15 amino acids. The DNA for the CDR3 is TGCGCCAGCAGTGCTGTTCCTAGCGGGAGTGGTGAGCAGTTCTTC. Translated, it gives CASSAVPSGSGEQFF.

This clonotype was seen a few times. This chain links TRBV5-1 with TRBJ2-1; 7 positions match TRBD2. The CDR3 length is 16 residues. Germline CDR1 is SGHRS and CDR2 is YFSETQ. Unmatched junction bases numbered 17, after V lost 7 bases and J lost 7 bases. CDR3 nucleotide sequence: TGCGCCAGCGCCGTGGGGGGGACGGCCCCCCCAAATGAGCAGTTCTTC. Residues: CASAVGGTAPPNEQFF.

The sample holds a few counts of this clonotype. The J gene is TRBJ2-1, the V gene TRBV6-5; 10 positions agree with TRBD2. With V trimmed by 0 bases and J by 7 bases, 3 bases remained unmatched. The CDR3 totals 15 residues. Germline lookup yields CDR1 MNHEY and CDR2 SVGAGI. CDR3 region: CASSYSLAGENEQFF. CDR3 bases: TGTGCCAGCAGTTACTCGCTAGCGGGGGAAAATGAGCAGTTCTTC.

V and J are TRBV20-1 and TRBJ2-6; 11 bases map to TRBD1. Germline V lookup: CDR1 DFQATT, CDR2 SNEGSKA (reference sequence). The V and J ends lost 6 bases and 3 bases, in that order; junction bases with no gene match: 10. This CDR3 comprises 17 residues. The CDR3 DNA sequence: TGCAGTGCAGATCGGACAGGGGGCTCTGGTGGGGCCAACGTCCTGACTTTC. It codes for CSADRTGGSGGANVLTF.

This clonotype was seen a few times. The V call is TRBV29-1, the J call TRBJ2-5; possible D gene TRBD1, 5 bases. The CDR3 is 14 residues long. Germline CDR1 is SQVTM and CDR2 is ANQGSEA. Trimming took 5 bases from V and 1 from J, leaving 14 bases between them. CDR3 region: CSVRWQGFQETQYF. The CDR3 DNA follows: TGCAGCGTTCGGTGGCAGGGCTTCCAAGAGACCCAGTACTTC.

This clonotype was recorded a few times. This chain links TRBV20-1 with TRBJ2-7, with D uncertain. Trimming removed 8 bases at V and 2 bases at J, with 13 bases between. The CDR3 sequence is 12 residues long. Germline loops: CDR1 DFQATT, CDR2 SNEGSKA (reference sequence). CDR3 sequence reads: CSPFKGPYEQYF. DNA of the CDR3: TGCAGTCCTTTTAAGGGTCCCTACGAGCAGTACTTC.

This clonotype occurred a few times. This chain uses TRBV5-1 with TRBJ2-6; TRBD1 aligns across 9 bases. Germline lookup yields CDR1 SGHRS and CDR2 YFSETQ. CDR3 length: 19 residues. V was pared by 0 bases and J by 1 base, with 8 bases of the junction left unmatched. The CDR3 is CASSLAQGQGLSGANVLTF. DNA for the CDR3: TGCGCCAGCAGCTTGGCCCAGGGACAGGGATTATCTGGGGCCAACGTCCTGACTTTC.

This chain connects TRBV4-2 to TRBJ2-2; D gene uncertain. V was clipped by 4 bases and J by 6 bases, with 12 bases between them. The CDR3 runs to 14 residues. CDR1 and CDR2 from the germline V gene are LGHNA and YNFKEQ. The CDR3 loop reads CASSPPPGPGELFF. The CDR3 bases are TGTGCCAGCAGCCCACCCCCCGGGCCCGGGGAGCTGTTTTTT.

This clonotype was detected ten times or more. The chain recombines TRBV18 with TRBJ2-7; TRBD1 is a possible D gene (5 bases). Trimming stripped 3 bases from V and 2 bases from J, with 8 bases between. The CDR3 has 13 residues. Germline CDR1 reads KGHSH; CDR2 reads LQKENI. CDR3 sequence reads: CASSPSGTYEQYF. The DNA for the CDR3 is TGTGCCAGCTCACCTTCAGGGACCTACGAGCAGTACTTC.

This chain links TRBV4-2 with TRBJ2-5; D perhaps matches TRBD1 (6 bases). V was clipped by 0 bases and J by 0 bases, with 11 bases between them. CDR1 and CDR2 from the germline V gene are LGHNA and YNFKEQ. This CDR3 has 16 amino acids. Here the CDR3 DNA reads TGTGCCAGCAGCCAAGAGGACAGCGCCTACCAAGAGACCCAGTACTTC. It is translated as CASSQEDSAYQETQYF.

The rearrangement joins TRBV4-2 to TRBJ2-7, with D hard to call. V was shortened by 4 bases and J by 7 bases, with 11 bases between the two germline ends. The germline gives CDR1 LGHNA, CDR2 YNFKEQ. The CDR3 runs to 12 residues. The CDR3 reads CASSRNSLEQYF. The CDR3 region has the DNA TGTGCCAGCAGCCGAAATTCACTTGAGCAGTACTTC.

This clonotype has more than one count but fewer than ten. V usage is TRBV9 and J usage is TRBJ2-2; 11 positions match TRBD2. Germline V lookup: CDR1 SGDLS, CDR2 YYNGEE. V dropped 9 bases and J dropped 5; count of bases not matched to a gene: 3. The length of the CDR3 is 13 residues. CDR3 loop: CATWTSGTGELFF. The CDR3 coding sequence is TGTGCCACCTGGACTAGCGGGACCGGGGAGCTGTTTTTT.

This clonotype turned up a few times. The genes are TRBV10-3 and TRBJ2-1; TRBD2 matches 9 bases. This CDR3 region has 17 residues. V dropped 0 bases and J dropped 2; count of bases not matched to a gene: 5. CDR1 and CDR2 (germline): ENHRY, SYGVKD. CDR3 in amino acids: CAISESGAGGTYNEQFF. The DNA of the CDR3 is TGTGCCATCAGTGAGTCGGGAGCGGGAGGCACCTACAATGAGCAGTTCTTC.

V usage is TRBV12-3 or TRBV12-4 and J usage is TRBJ2-1; 7 positions match TRBD2. J gave up 10 bases and V 6 bases, and 18 bases lay outside the gene matches. There are 16 residues in the CDR3. CDR3 sequence (DNA): TGTGCCAGCAGACCACCTAGCGGTTATCCTGGTGGGGAGCAGTTCTTC. It codes for CASRPPSGYPGGEQFF.

The chain has TRBV30 and TRBJ2-2; D perhaps matches TRBD2 (6 bases). With 3 bases removed from V and 5 bases from J, the gap between germline ends came to 16 bases. Germline V gene sequence: CDR1 GTSNPN, CDR2 SVGIG (reference sequence). The CDR3 runs 15 residues. This CDR3 is CAWRIRKGRTGELFF. Here the CDR3 DNA reads TGTGCCTGGAGGATCCGAAAGGGGAGGACCGGGGAGCTGTTTTTT.

The genes are TRBV2 and TRBJ2-3, with TRBD2 matching over 8 bases. The germline CDR1 and CDR2 sequences are SNHLY and FYNNEI. V shed 8 bases, J shed 1 base, and the junction held 8 bases outside the gene matches. The CDR3 spans 15 residues. CDR3 residues: CASGTSTMGTDTQYF. CDR3 in DNA: TGTGCCAGCGGGACTAGTACTATGGGCACAGATACGCAGTATTTT.

The rearrangement links TRBV7-2 to TRBJ2-5; no clear D gene. The germline CDR1 and CDR2 sequences are SGHTA and FQGNSA. The CDR3 extends over 14 amino acids. The V end lost 2 bases, the J end lost 2 bases, and 9 bases lay between the germline ends. CDR3 DNA sequence: TGTGCCAGCAGCTTATTGGCCTTTCAAGAGACCCAGTACTTC. Translation: CASSLLAFQETQYF.

This chain uses TRBV12-3 or TRBV12-4 with TRBJ1-1; 9 bases align to TRBD1. CDR3 length: 16 amino acids. V lost 6 bases and J lost 0; bases outside the gene matches: 8. In DNA, the CDR3 is TGTGCCAGCAGCCCGACAGGGGGAGGGATGAACACTGAAGCTTTCTTT. Its protein is CASSPTGGGMNTEAFF.

The genes are TRBV3-1 and TRBJ2-6, with D hard to call. Germline CDR1 and CDR2: LGHDT and YNNKEL (reference sequence). CDR3 length: 13 residues. V was cut by 2 bases and J by 3 bases, with 2 bases left in between. CDR3 protein: CASSQYGANVLTF. CDR3 DNA: TGTGCCAGCAGCCAATATGGGGCCAACGTCCTGACTTTC.

The genes are TRBV20-1 and TRBJ2-5; no firm D call. V dropped 2 bases and J dropped 6 bases, with 13 bases sitting between them. The CDR3 length is 13 residues. CDR1 and CDR2 (germline): DFQATT, SNEGSKA (reference sequence). The CDR3: CSARTGQWKTQYF. The CDR3 DNA reads TGCAGTGCTAGAACCGGGCAATGGAAGACCCAGTACTTC.

This clonotype was recorded a few times. The rearrangement uses TRBV5-6 and TRBJ2-4, with 7 bases lining up with TRBD1. The CDR3 extends over 16 amino acids. Germline V gene lookup returns CDR1 SGHDT and CDR2 YYEEEE. V lost 1 base and J lost 7; bases outside the gene matches: 11. CDR3 residues: CASSLYARGQRNIQYF. DNA for the CDR3: TGTGCCAGCAGCTTGTACGCTAGGGGGCAAAGGAACATTCAGTACTTC.